A selection of T cell receptor beta chains follows, all from one sample in a study of cytomegalovirus exposure and HLA in healthy donors. Some clones are missing from TCRdb's copy, which holds only in-frame ones; the method was immunoSEQ multiplex PCR. Here the sample spans around 150,000 clones, 90% to 95% being singletons. The sequenced sample was PBMCs. These receptors all stem from a young man in good health and CMV-seronegative. The CDR3 runs from the conserved cysteine through the conserved F or W. The D gene is left open where the match is weak. Some rows have no size entry. The others give once, few or many, or a class for an expanded clone.

>-|-|TRBV7-2|TRBJ2-1
TGTGCCAGCAGCTCCGAGGGATACGCGCGATACAATGAGCAGTTCTTC
CASSSEGYARYNEQFF
>-|few|TRBV4-1|TRBJ1-2
TGCGCCAGCAGCCTGAAGTCGGACATGGGCGGCTACACCTTC
CASSLKSDMGGYTF
>TRBD2|once|TRBV4-3|TRBJ2-3
TGCGCCAGCAGCCAACTCGGACTAGCGGGAGGAGGCCTAGATACGCAGTATTTT
CASSQLGLAGGGLDTQYF
>-|-|TRBV9|TRBJ1-6
TGTGCCAGCAGCGTAGGGAGTGCGGGTTCACCCCTCCACTTT
CASSVGSAGSPLHF
>TRBD2|-|TRBV5-1|TRBJ2-3
TGCGCCAGCAGCTTGGCCGGGACTAGCAAAGATACGCAGTATTTT
CASSLAGTSKDTQYF
>TRBD1|-|TRBV6-1|TRBJ1-5
TGTGCCAGCATAGGTCCAGGACAGGGCAATCAGCCCCAGCATTTT
CASIGPGQGNQPQHF
>TRBD2|once|TRBV6-5|TRBJ2-5
TGTGCCAGCAGGGGGACTAGCGGGAGACAGACCCAGTACTTC
CASRGTSGRQTQYF
>TRBD1|-|TRBV6-5|TRBJ2-3
TGTGCCAGCAGTTACACACAGGGGAAAACAGATACGCAGTATTTT
CASSYTQGKTDTQYF
>TRBD2|-|TRBV13|TRBJ2-2
TGTGCCAGCAGCCGAACTAGCGGGAGGGGAATAATTTACACCGGGGAGCTGTTTTTT
CASSRTSGRGIIYTGELFF
>-|-|TRBV5-1|TRBJ1-4
TGCGCCAGCAGCTCCGCAGGGGCGACTAATGAAAAACTGTTTTTT
CASSSAGATNEKLFF
>-|-|TRBV11-2|TRBJ1-1
TGTGCCAGCAGCTTAAGACAGAACACTGAAGCTTTCTTT
CASSLRQNTEAFF
>-|-|TRBV12-5|TRBJ1-1
TGTGCTAGTGGTTTGCTGTCGGGACAAACCAACACTGAAGCTTTCTTT
CASGLLSGQTNTEAFF
>TRBD2|-|TRBV6-5|TRBJ2-7
TGTGCCAGCAGTTACGCTAGCGGGGACTCCTACGAGCAGTACTTC
CASSYASGDSYEQYF
>-|few|TRBV6-1|TRBJ2-2
TGTGCCAGCGCCCGTGGCCCGAACACCGGGGAGCTGTTTTTT
CASARGPNTGELFF
>TRBD2|once|TRBV27|TRBJ2-1
TGTGCCAGCAGCCTACTAGCGGGGTCGGGCAATGAGCAGTTCTTC
CASSLLAGSGNEQFF
>-|-|TRBV5-1|TRBJ2-7
TGCGCCAGCAGCTTGGATGCACGGGGGAACGAGCAGTACTTC
CASSLDARGNEQYF
>-|-|TRBV5-4|TRBJ2-3
TGTGCCAGCAGCCCGGAGTGGGGAGTCCGCACAGATACGCAGTATTTT
CASSPEWGVRTDTQYF
>-|-|TRBV30|TRBJ1-1
TGTGCCTGGGATCAGGGTTTGAACACTGAAGCTTTCTTT
CAWDQGLNTEAFF
>-|-|TRBV18|TRBJ1-3
TGTGCCAGCTCACCACTCGATGGGAGCTCTGGAAACACCATATATTTT
CASSPLDGSSGNTIYF
>-|-|TRBV5-1|TRBJ2-2
TGCGCCAGCAGCTTGGTTCCCACAGGGTGGGCCCTTAACACCGGGGAGCTGTTTTTT
CASSLVPTGWALNTGELFF
>-|few|TRBV6-4|TRBJ1-2
TGTGCCAGCAGTGAGTCTATGGGAGACTATGGCTACACCTTC
CASSESMGDYGYTF
>-|-|TRBV4-1|TRBJ1-5
TGCGCCAGCAGCCAAGGAACTGTGAGCAATCAGCCCCAGCATTTT
CASSQGTVSNQPQHF
>-|few|TRBV7-9|TRBJ1-1
-
CASSLHFGNTEAFF
>TRBD1|-|TRBV27|TRBJ2-3
TGTGCCAGCAGTTTATCGGGACAGGCTCTAGATACGCAGTATTTT
CASSLSGQALDTQYF
>TRBD1|-|TRBV11-1|TRBJ1-6
TGTGCCAGCAGCTTAAAACAGGGGAATTCACCCCTCCACTTT
CASSLKQGNSPLHF
>TRBD1|-|TRBV5-1|TRBJ1-1
TGCGCCAGCAGCTTGTTAGGACAGGGGTCCACTGAAGCTTTCTTT
CASSLLGQGSTEAFF
>TRBD1|once|TRBV9|TRBJ1-1
TGTGCCAGCAGCGCCCTCGGGACAGTGAACACTGAAGCTTTCTTT
CASSALGTVNTEAFF
>TRBD2|-|TRBV18|TRBJ2-3
TGTGCCAGCTCACCGCGGCTAGCGGGAGGCGGGGGCACAGATACGCAGTATTTT
CASSPRLAGGGGTDTQYF
>TRBD2|-|TRBV19|TRBJ2-2
TGTGCCAGTAGTAGGGGGAGGGCGAACACCGGGGAGCTGTTTTTT
CASSRGRANTGELFF
>TRBD1|-|TRBV2|TRBJ1-2
TGTGCCAGCAGTGCCGACAGGGGACTTGGCTACACCTTC
CASSADRGLGYTF
>TRBD2|-|TRBV6-5|TRBJ2-3
TGTGCCAGCAGTTACTCGGGGCGGGGGAGATGGGATACGCAGTATTTT
CASSYSGRGRWDTQYF
>TRBD1|-|TRBV9|TRBJ1-2
TGTGCCAGCAGCTTAGGGGGCCTCGATGGCTACACCTTC
CASSLGGLDGYTF
>-|-|TRBV19|TRBJ2-7
TGTGCCAGTAGTCCACAATCGGGAGCCAGCTACGAGCAGTACTTC
CASSPQSGASYEQYF
>-|-|TRBV7-9|TRBJ1-5
TGTGCCAGCAGTCAACAGGGACCCAGCAATCAGCCCCAGCATTTT
CASSQQGPSNQPQHF
>-|-|TRBV7-8|TRBJ2-1
TGTGCCAGCAGCCCGAGACAGGTCCGGAATGAGCAGTTCTTC
CASSPRQVRNEQFF
>-|once|TRBV18|TRBJ2-1
TGTGCCAGCTCCCTCGACCTGGCCACAGGGCGAACTACCTACAATGAGCAGTTCTTC
CASSLDLATGRTTYNEQFF
>TRBD1|-|TRBV10-1|TRBJ1-1
TGCGCCAGCACCACGACAGGGAGGAACACTGAAGCTTTCTTT
CASTTTGRNTEAFF
>TRBD1|-|TRBV7-2|TRBJ1-4
TGTGCCAGCAGCTTGCTAGGACAGGGCATAAACGAAAAACTGTTTTTT
CASSLLGQGINEKLFF
>TRBD1|-|TRBV5-1|TRBJ2-1
TGCGCCAGCAGCGCCGGGACAGGGAACTTCGAGCAGTTCTTC
CASSAGTGNFEQFF
>TRBD2|-|TRBV5-1|TRBJ2-3
TGCGCCAGCAGCAATAGCGGGGGGGCTCTCGCAGATACGCAGTATTTT
CASSNSGGALADTQYF
>TRBD2|-|TRBV7-2|TRBJ2-1
TGTGCCAGCAGCTTATTGGGACTAGCGGGAGTGGTCGATGAGCAGTTCTTC
CASSLLGLAGVVDEQFF
>-|-|TRBV19|TRBJ2-5
TGTGCCAGTAGTGGAGGCTGGCGTGTAGGAGAGACCCAGTACTTC
CASSGGWRVGETQYF